This TCR beta chain comes out of a study of CD8 T cells in ankylosing spondylitis. On this clonotype itself: Its specificity is unknown.

A quantitative 5'-RACE method, one with molecular barcodes, was used to make TCR beta libraries. MiXCR, applied by TCRdb to the 5' RACE reads, yields one record per CDR3 protein. Of under 850,000 distinct CDR3 sequences listed, around 17% are singletons. Study findings and constraints: Reportedly, significant enrichment of disease-linked clones occurred in matched ankylosing spondylitis synovial fluid. Previously reported in reactive arthritis synovial fluid and blood were some of the motif variants. Seemingly distinctive of ankylosing spondylitis blood was a TCR beta motif formed by eight highly homologous variants.

The CDR3 covers 14 residues. J lost 7 bases, V lost 4 bases, and 7 bases had no gene match. Germline V lookup: CDR1 SGHDT, CDR2 YYEEEE. This TCR was sampled from a male donor with ankylosing spondylitis. The material sequenced was blood, either unsorted or a sorted T cell fraction (not recorded which). V gene TRBV5-6 combines with J gene TRBJ1-4, with 7 positions matching TRBD1. CDR3: CASSRTDRVEKLFF. CDR3 nucleotides: TGTGCCAGCAGCCGAACCGACAGGGTTGAAAAACTGTTTTTT.